The rows below give T cell receptor beta chains drawn from one sample of a study of T-cell reconstitution after alpha-beta-depleted transplantation in children. TCRdb re-called the PCR reads with MiXCR, one entry per CDR3 protein. This sample has about 830,000 distinct CDR3 sequences, with approximately 15% found just once. This sample comprised PBMCs, mostly from graft donor cells, obtained 360 days after TCRalphabeta/CD19-depleted stem cell transplant. Receptors originate from a male patient younger than 18 who had a stem cell transplant for acute lymphoblastic leukemia, so the T cells may come from the graft donor. CDR3s include the opening cysteine and the closing phenylalanine or tryptophan.

CDR3: CASSTGTYSNQPQHF
V: TRBV4-1

CDR3: CATKGGSYPQETQYF
V: TRBV5-1

CDR3: CASSLGTGNRRETQYF
V: TRBV9

CDR3: CSVVRRNEQFF
V: TRBV29-1

CDR3: CASSPRTSGSQYEQYF
V: TRBV3-1

CDR3: CASSRRDRGLWTEAFF
V: TRBV14

CDR3: CASSSTGTVEAFF
V: TRBV7-9

CDR3: CSARSGAAGGNEQFF
V: TRBV20-1

CDR3: CASSPGTDKLFF
V: TRBV12-3/TRBV12-4

CDR3: CASSTYEGVEQFF
V: TRBV2

CDR3: CASSPDTGITDTQYF
V: TRBV5-1

CDR3: CASRMGLAGVETQYF
V: TRBV5-1

CDR3: CSARDVNRRNEKLFF
V: TRBV20-1

CDR3: CASSLRLAGDHTQYF
V: TRBV11-2

CDR3: CASSQVLLDRGRETQYF
V: TRBV4-1

CDR3: CSASSVNYGYTF
V: TRBV20-1

CDR3: CASSQEVDRPQHF
V: TRBV14

CDR3: CASRDNFYEQYF
V: TRBV5-1

CDR3: CASSGLGGPHNEQFF
V: TRBV12-3/TRBV12-4

CDR3: CASSNGLLAVISTDTQYF
V: TRBV6-1

CDR3: CASSLLFPGEQYF
V: TRBV12-3/TRBV12-4

CDR3: CATSEGGFRSGANVLTF
V: TRBV24-1

CDR3: CASRHRGHSGNTIYF
V: TRBV5-6

CDR3: CASSLTGGTGGFTEAFF
V: TRBV7-3

CDR3: CATSETRLAGLQETQYF
V: TRBV15

CDR3: CASSQLRLAEVSYNEQFF
V: TRBV3-1

CDR3: CSASGLSYGYTF
V: TRBV20-1

CDR3: CASSSGTHNEQFF
V: TRBV13

CDR3: CASSRSGRGYEQYF
V: TRBV27

CDR3: CASSSTLETGSEQYF
V: TRBV7-9

CDR3: CASGQVITGELFF
V: TRBV19

CDR3: CASSSLEGFYEQYF
V: TRBV7-6

CDR3: CASSYKIGGTGFYEQYF
V: TRBV11-3

CDR3: CASSSPGTGMGGYTF
V: TRBV5-1

CDR3: CASSRTSGRVETQYF
V: TRBV7-7

CDR3: CASRQRASTDTQYF
V: TRBV7-2